This TCR beta chain was recorded in a study of OX40 agonist ivuxolimab in advanced cancers. Study context: The group had a mean age of around 60 years, ranged from about 23 to 85, and was around 86% male. Study results and caveats: Dose levels from 0.1 to 3.0 mg/kg saw CD4+ and CD8+ blood T cells expand clonally by week 6. In the expanded peripheral T cells, antigen specificity was never determined. Low normalized T-cell clonal expansion was additionally recorded for some nonresponders.

A remark on this clone: Its antigen is still unknown.

V gave up 5 bases and J gave up 7 bases; unmatched junction bases: 7. This CDR3 is built from 15 residues. Per germline, CDR1 PRHDT and CDR2 FYEKMQ (reference sequence). Method: immunoSEQ multiplex PCR; TCRdb's copy keeps in-frame clones and lacks some. The table records 65,000 to 85,000 clones, over 75% of them present only once. This clonotype originated in an adult with an advanced solid tumor such as melanoma, head and neck, liver or kidney cancer. The chain carries TRBV13 and TRBJ2-1; 11 bases line up with TRBD2. The specimen was CD4+ or CD8+ T cells sorted from blood, collected in a trial of the OX40 agonist ivuxolimab. CDR3 loop: CASSPTSGRRNEQFF. CDR3 bases: TGTGCCAGCAGCCCTACTAGCGGGAGACGGAATGAGCAGTTCTTC.